This TCR beta chain came from a study of blood T cell repertoires in COVID-19. As for the study in general: Sites across the United States, Italy and Spain contributed samples from acute and convalescent COVID-19.

Points on this clone: This sample also contains other DNA sequences that code for the same CDR3.

Assay used: immunoSEQ multiplex PCR; TCRdb lists only in-frame clones, some missing. In the table there are some 380,000 clones, approximately 91% of which are singletons. The receptor was derived from a woman aged 40 to 50 with acute COVID-19. Sequencing input: PBMCs or T cells enriched from blood (not recorded which).

The CDR3 sequence: CSVASGYGYTF. CDR3 nucleotide sequence: TGCAGCGTTGCGTCCGGGTATGGCTACACCTTC. This sequence joins TRBV29-1 and TRBJ1-2; D gene uncertain. CDR1 and CDR2 (germline): SQVTM, ANQGSEA. CDR3 length equals 11 residues. Trimming pared 4 bases from V and 5 bases from J, leaving 8 bases between.